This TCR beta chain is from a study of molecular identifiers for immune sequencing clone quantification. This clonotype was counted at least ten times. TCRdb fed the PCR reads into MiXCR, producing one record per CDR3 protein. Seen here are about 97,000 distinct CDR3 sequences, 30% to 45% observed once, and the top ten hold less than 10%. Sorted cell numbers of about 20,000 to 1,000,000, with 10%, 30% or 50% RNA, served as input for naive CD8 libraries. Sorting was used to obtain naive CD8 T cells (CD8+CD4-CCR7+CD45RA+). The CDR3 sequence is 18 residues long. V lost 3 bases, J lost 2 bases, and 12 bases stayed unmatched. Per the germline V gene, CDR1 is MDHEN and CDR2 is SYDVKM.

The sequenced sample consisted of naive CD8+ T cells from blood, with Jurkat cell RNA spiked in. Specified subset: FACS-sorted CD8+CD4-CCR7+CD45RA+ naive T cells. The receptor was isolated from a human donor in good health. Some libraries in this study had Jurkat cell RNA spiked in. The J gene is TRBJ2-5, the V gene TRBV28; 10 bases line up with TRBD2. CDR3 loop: CASSFSPLLAGHQETQYF. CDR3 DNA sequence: TGTGCCAGCAGTTTTAGTCCCCTACTAGCGGGGCATCAAGAGACCCAGTACTTC.